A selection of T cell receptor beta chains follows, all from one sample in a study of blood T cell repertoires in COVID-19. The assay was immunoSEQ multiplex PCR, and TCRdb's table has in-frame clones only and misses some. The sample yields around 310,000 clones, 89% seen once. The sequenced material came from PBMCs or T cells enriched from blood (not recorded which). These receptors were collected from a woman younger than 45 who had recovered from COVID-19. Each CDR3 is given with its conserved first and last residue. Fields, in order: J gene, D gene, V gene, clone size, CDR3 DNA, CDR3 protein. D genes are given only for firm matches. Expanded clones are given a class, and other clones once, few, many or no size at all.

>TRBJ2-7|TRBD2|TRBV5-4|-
TGTGCCAGCAGCTTCGGACCTGGACTAGCGAAGGAGCAGTACTTC
CASSFGPGLAKEQYF
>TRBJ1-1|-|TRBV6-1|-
TGTGCCAGCAGTGATACAGGGAGGGGAACTGAAGCTTTCTTT
CASSDTGRGTEAFF
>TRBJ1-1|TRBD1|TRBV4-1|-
TGCGCCAGCAGCCAACCTCAGGACAGGGTGAACACTGAAGCTTTCTTT
CASSQPQDRVNTEAFF
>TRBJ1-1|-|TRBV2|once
TGTGCCAGCAGTGACAGGGACACTGAAGCTTTCTTT
CASSDRDTEAFF
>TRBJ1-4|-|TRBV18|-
TGTGCCAGCTCGCCGACGGGGAGGGAAGAAAAACTGTTTTTT
CASSPTGREEKLFF
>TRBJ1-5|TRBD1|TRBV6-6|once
TGTGCCAGCAGCACGCCGGGACAGGGGTCCAATCAGCCCCAGCATTTT
CASSTPGQGSNQPQHF
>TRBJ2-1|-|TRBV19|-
TGTGCCAGTAGTATAGTTGGGGTAGCGGTCAATGAGCAGTTCTTC
CASSIVGVAVNEQFF
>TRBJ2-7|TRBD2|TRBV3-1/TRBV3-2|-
TGTGCCAGCAGCCAAGTAGCGGGAGTTTACGAGCAGTACTTC
CASSQVAGVYEQYF
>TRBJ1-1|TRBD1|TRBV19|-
TGTGCCACGCGTAGGACAGGGGAGAACACTGAAGCTTTCTTT
CATRRTGENTEAFF
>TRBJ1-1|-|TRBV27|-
TGTGCCAGCAGTTCGGCGTGGAGGACTGAAGCTTTCTTT
CASSSAWRTEAFF
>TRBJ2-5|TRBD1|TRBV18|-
TGTGCCAGCTCATATCGACAGGGGGCGGACCAAGAGACCCAGTACTTC
CASSYRQGADQETQYF
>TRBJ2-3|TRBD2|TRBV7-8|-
TGTGCCAGCAGCTCTACTAGCGGGAGGGCCATTTTATCAGATACGCAGTATTTT
CASSSTSGRAILSDTQYF
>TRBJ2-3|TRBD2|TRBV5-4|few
TGTGCCAGCAGCCTAATGCTAGCGGGAGGGGTGGTAAGGCCAGATACGCAGTATTTT
CASSLMLAGGVVRPDTQYF
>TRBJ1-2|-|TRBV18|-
TGTGCCAGCTCACCAATTGATCCGAGGGGGTCAGCTAACTATGGCTACACCTTC
CASSPIDPRGSANYGYTF
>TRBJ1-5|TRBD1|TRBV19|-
TGTGCCAGTAGTAACCGGGACAGGGGACATTTT
CASSNRDRGHF
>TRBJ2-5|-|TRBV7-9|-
TGTGCCAGCAGCTTAGCGTTGGCGGGTGCCCCCTACATGACCCAGTACTTC
CASSLALAGAPYMTQYF
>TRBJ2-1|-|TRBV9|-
TGTGCCAGCAGCGTAGCTGCGGGGAACTCCTACAATGAGCAGTTCTTC
CASSVAAGNSYNEQFF
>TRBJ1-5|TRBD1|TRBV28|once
TGTGCCAGCAGTCTGGGACAGGGGTATCAGCCCCAGCATTTT
CASSLGQGYQPQHF
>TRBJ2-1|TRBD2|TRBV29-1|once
TGCAGCGTTGACCTCAGCGGGAGCTCCTACAATGAGCAGTTCTTC
CSVDLSGSSYNEQFF
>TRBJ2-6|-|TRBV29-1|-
TGCAGCGCTGCGACAGGACAGTTACTCTCTGGGGCCAACGTCCTGACTTTC
CSAATGQLLSGANVLTF
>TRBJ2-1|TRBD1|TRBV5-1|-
TGCGCCAGCAGCTTCCGGGACAGAGAATACAATGAGCAGTTCTTC
CASSFRDREYNEQFF
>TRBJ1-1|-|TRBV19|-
TGTGCCAGTAGTATAGGTCCGGGTTTGTTCACTGAAGCTTTCTTT
CASSIGPGLFTEAFF
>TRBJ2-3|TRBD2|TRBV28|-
TGTGCCAGCAGTCCTCTAGCGGTCCTTAGCACAGATACGCAGTATTTT
CASSPLAVLSTDTQYF
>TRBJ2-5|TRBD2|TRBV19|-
TGTGCCAGTAGTATGTTGGGGGGGGAGACCCAGTACTTC
CASSMLGGETQYF
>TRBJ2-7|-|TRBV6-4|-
TGTGCCAGCAGTGGAACCGCCGGACTCTCCTACGAGCAGTACTTC
CASSGTAGLSYEQYF
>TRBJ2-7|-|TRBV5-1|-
TGCGCCAGCTGTGGATCGGGAGACTACGAGCAGTACTTC
CASCGSGDYEQYF
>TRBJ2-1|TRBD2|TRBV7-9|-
TGTGCCAGCAACGAAGCGGGAGATAGGCAGTTCTTC
CASNEAGDRQFF
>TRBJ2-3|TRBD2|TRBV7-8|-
TGTGCCAGCAGCCAGAGGACTAGCGGGAGCGCAGATACGCAGTATTTT
CASSQRTSGSADTQYF
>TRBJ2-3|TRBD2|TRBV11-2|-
TGTGCCAGCAGCTTATACCTAGCGGGAGGATCAGATACGCAGTATTTT
CASSLYLAGGSDTQYF
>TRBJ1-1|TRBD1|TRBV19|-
TGTGCCAGTAGCCCTGGGACAGTGAACACTGAAGCTTTCTTT
CASSPGTVNTEAFF
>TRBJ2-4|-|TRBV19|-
TGTGCCAGTAAGCCATCGGGTTTCGCGGACATTCAGTACTTC
CASKPSGFADIQYF
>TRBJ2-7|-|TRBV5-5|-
TGTGCCAGCAGTTCTAGCTCCTACGAGCAGTACTTC
CASSSSSYEQYF
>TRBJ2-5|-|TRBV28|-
TGTGCCAGCAGTCCCCAACTAGTTTTAGGAGAGACCCAGTACTTC
CASSPQLVLGETQYF
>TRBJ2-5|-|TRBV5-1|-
TGCGCCAGCAGCTCCTCCGTGGAGACCCAGTACTTC
CASSSSVETQYF
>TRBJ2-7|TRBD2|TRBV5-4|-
TGTGCCAGCAGCTTGCTTGCGGGAGGGGCCTACGAGCAGTACTTC
CASSLLAGGAYEQYF
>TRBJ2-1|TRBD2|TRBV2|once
TGTGGTGGGGGGGTCCCGCCACCAGGTGAGCAGTTCTTC
CGGGVPPPGEQFF
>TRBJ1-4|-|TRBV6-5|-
TGTGCCAGCAGCGTTCTTTACGGGGAAAAACTGTTTTTT
CASSVLYGEKLFF
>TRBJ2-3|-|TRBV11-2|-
TGTGCCAGCAGCTTAACGCGGAGCCCCCAGGATACGCAGTATTTT
CASSLTRSPQDTQYF
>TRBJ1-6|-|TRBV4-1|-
TGCGCCAGCAGCCATCCTACCCCAGGGGCCGGATCACCCCTCCACTTT
CASSHPTPGAGSPLHF
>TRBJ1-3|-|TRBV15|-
TGTGCCACCAGCGGAACTAACCCCGACAGCCTTGGAAACACCATATATTTT
CATSGTNPDSLGNTIYF
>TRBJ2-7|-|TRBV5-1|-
TGCGCCAGCAGCTTCACAGGGAAGGATTACGAGCAGTACTTC
CASSFTGKDYEQYF